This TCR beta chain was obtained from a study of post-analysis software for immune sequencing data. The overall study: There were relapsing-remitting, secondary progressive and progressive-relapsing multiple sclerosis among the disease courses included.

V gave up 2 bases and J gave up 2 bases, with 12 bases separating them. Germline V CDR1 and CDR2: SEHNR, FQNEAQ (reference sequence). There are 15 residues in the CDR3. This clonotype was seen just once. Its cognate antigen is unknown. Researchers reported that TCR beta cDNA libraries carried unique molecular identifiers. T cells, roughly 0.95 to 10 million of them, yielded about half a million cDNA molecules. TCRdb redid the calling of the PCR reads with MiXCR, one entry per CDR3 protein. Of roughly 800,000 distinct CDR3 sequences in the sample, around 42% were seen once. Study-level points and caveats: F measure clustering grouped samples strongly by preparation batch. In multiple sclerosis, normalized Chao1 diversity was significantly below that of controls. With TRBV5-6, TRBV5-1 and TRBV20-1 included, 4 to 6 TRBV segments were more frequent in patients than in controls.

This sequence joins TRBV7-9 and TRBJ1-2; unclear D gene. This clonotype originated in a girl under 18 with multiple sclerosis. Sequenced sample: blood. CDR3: CASSLRDNRNYGYTF. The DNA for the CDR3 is TGTGCCAGCAGCTTAAGAGACAACAGAAACTATGGCTACACCTTC.